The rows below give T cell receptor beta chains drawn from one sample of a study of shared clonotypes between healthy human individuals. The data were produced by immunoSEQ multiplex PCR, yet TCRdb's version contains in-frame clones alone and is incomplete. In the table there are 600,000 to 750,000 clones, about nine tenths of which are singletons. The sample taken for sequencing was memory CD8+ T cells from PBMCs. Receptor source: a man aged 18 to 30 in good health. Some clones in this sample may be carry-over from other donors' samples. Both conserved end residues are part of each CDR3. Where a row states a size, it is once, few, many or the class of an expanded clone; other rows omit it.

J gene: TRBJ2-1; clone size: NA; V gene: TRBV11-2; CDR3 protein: CASSPGTSGSYNEQFF
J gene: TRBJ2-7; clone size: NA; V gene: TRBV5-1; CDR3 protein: CASSLTSVYEQYF
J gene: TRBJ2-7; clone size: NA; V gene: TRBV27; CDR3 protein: CASSGDRGHEQYF
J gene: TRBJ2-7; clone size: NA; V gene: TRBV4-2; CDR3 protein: CASSLTYEQYF
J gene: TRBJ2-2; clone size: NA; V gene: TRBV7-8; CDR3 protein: CASTAMGAGTGELFF
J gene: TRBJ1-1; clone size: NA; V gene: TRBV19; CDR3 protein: CASSLYTRGVNTEAFF
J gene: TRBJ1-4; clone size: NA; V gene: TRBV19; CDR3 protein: CATTDSPYEKLFF
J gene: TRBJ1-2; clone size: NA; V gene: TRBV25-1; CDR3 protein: CASSVQGASGYGYTF
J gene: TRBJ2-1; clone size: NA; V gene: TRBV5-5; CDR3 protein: CASSTRYNEQFF
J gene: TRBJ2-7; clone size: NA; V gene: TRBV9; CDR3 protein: CASSVSSAGGYEQYF
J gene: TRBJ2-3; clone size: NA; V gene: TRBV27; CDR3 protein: CASSLRPLGGTQYF
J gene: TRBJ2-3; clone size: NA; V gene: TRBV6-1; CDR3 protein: CASSALPGLAGRTDTQYF
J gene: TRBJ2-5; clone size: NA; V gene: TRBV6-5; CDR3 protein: CASSYNEGTGETQYF
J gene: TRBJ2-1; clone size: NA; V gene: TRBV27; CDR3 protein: CASSLSMDEQFF
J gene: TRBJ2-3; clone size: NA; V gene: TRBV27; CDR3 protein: CASSLLQGNTDTQYF
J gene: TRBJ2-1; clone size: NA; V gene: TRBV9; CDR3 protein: CASSGGAPFYNEQFF
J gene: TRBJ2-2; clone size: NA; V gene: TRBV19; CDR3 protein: CASSPTGTSNTGELFF
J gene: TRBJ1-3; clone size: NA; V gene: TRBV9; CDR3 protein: CASSGTGVPGNTIYF
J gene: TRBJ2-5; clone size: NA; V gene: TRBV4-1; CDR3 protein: CASSHETSGRDQETQYF
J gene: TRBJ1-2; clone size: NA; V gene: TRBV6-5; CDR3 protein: CASAPSWEDYGYTF
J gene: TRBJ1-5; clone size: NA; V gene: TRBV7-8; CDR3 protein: CASSSEPGPPWEPQHF
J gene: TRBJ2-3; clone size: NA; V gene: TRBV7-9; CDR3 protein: CASSLGETDTQYF
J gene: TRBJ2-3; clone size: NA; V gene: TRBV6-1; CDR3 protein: CAGARDTQYF
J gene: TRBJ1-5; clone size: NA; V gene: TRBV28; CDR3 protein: CASSLYRGSNQPQHF
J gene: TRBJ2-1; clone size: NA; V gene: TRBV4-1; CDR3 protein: CASSHSGSYSEQFF
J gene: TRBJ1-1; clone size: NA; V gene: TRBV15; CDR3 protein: CATSDEKFEAFF
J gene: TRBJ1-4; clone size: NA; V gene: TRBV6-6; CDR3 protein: CASTLGEKLFF
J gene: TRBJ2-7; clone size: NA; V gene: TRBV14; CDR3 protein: CASSQVGEVQYF
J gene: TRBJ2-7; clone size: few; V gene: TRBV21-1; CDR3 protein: CASSWGDRAHEQYF
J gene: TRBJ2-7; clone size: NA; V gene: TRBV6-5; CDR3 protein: CASSYLGTGGSYEQYF
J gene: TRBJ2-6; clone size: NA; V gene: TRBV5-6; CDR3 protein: CASSTRMGGGAGANVLTF
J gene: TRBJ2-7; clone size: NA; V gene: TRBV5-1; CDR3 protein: CASSWGQSYEQYF
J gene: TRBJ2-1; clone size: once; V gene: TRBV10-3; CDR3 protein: CAIKWGQGVEQFF
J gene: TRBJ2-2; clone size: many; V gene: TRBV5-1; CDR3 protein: CASSLTGIKNTGELFF
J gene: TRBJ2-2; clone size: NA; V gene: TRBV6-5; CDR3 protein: CASSYSLGGGELFF
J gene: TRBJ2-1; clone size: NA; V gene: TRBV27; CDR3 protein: CASSSLAVFYNEQFF
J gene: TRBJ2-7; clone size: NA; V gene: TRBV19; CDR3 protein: CASSRPGQTYEQYF
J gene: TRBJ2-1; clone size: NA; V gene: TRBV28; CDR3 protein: CASSSTSNEQFF
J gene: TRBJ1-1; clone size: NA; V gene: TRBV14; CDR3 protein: CASSQQTYWAFF
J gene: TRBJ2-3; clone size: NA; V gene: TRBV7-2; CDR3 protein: CASSDRRPGVDTQYF
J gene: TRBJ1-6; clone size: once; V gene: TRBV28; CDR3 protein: CALGQWNSPLHF
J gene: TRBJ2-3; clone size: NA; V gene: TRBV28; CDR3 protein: CASSQGSTDTQYF
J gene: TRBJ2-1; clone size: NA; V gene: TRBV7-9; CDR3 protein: CASSTPWFGYEQFF
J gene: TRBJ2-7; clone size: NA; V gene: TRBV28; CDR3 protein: CASRGAGYSYEQYF
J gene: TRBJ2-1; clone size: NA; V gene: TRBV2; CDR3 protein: CASSVAGGSYNEQFF
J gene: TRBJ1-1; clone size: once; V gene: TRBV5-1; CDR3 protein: CASSDGASSMNTEAFF
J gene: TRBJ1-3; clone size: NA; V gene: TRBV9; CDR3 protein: CASSVEGRGFGNTIYF
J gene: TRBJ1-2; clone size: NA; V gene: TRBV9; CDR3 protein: CASSDLTQGNGYTF
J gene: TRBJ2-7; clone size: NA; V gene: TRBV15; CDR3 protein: CATSRDKSRAYEQYF
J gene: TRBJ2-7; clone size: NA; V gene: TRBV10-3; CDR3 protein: CAISEWDSYEQYF
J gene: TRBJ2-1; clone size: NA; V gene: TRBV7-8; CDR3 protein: CASSFGPGKANEQFF
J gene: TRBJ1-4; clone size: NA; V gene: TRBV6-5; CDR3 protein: CASSYLHNEKLFF
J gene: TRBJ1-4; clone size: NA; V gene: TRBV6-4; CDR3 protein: CASSDSRYRGPGEKLFF
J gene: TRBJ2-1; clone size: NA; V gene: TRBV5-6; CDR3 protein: CASSSSGSLYNEQFF
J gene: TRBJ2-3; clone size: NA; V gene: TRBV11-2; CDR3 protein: CASSLVWSDTQYF
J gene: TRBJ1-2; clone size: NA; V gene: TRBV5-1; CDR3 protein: CASSAGVGYTF
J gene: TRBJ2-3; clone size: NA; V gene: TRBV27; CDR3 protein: CASSLREGLPDTQYF